The next 30 T cell receptor beta chains were all read from a single sample in a study of T cell responses to AZD1222 COVID-19 vaccine. The repertoire was sequenced with immunoSEQ multiplex PCR; TCRdb's copy has only in-frame clones and lacks some. The table shows about 120,000 clones, with roughly nine tenths occurring only once. This specimen was peripheral blood, taken on day 0 of AZD1222 vaccination. The source is an adult in good health.

The V gene is TRBV7-7, the J gene TRBJ1-3; 7 bases agree with TRBD1. This CDR3 comprises 15 residues. Germline V gene data show CDR1 as SSHAT and CDR2 as FNYEAQ (reference sequence). J gave up 2 bases and V 1 base, and 2 bases lay outside the gene matches. As DNA, the CDR3 is TGTGCCAGCAGCTTAGGACAGGGCGCTGGAAACACCATATATTTT. Residues: CASSLGQGAGNTIYF.

This clone was seen a single time. The V gene is TRBV10-3, the J gene TRBJ1-4; the match to TRBD1 covers 7 bases. Per the germline V gene, CDR1 is ENHRY and CDR2 is SYGVKD. This CDR3 spans 13 amino acids. V shed 5 bases, J shed 6 bases, and the junction held 3 bases outside the gene matches. The chain's CDR3 is CAISTGQDEKLFF. CDR3 nucleotide sequence: TGTGCCATCAGTACCGGACAGGATGAAAAACTGTTTTTT.

The chain carries TRBV6-6 and TRBJ2-1; the match to TRBD2 covers 11 bases. CDR3 length: 17 residues. After removal of 5 bases from V and 9 bases from J, the junction contained 15 bases not matched to a gene. Germline V gene data show CDR1 as MNHNY and CDR2 as SVGAGI (reference sequence). The CDR3 DNA reads as TGTGCCAGCAGTCCCGATAGCGGGGGGGCCGGTTTCTTTGAGCAGTTCTTC. The encoded protein is CASSPDSGGAGFFEQFF.

V is TRBV4-1 and J is TRBJ1-2; 8 nucleotides match TRBD1. The CDR3 covers 15 residues. Per the germline V gene, CDR1 is MGHRA and CDR2 is YSYEKL. Trimming removed 4 bases from V and 6 bases from J; junction bases left unmatched: 10. In DNA form, the CDR3 reads TGCGCCAGCAGCCTACGGACAGGGACCGTCAATGGCTACACCTTC. Amino acid sequence: CASSLRTGTVNGYTF.

The V and J genes are TRBV30 and TRBJ1-2; 10 nucleotides match TRBD1. The CDR3 covers 14 residues. The ends lost 6 bases at V and 5 bases at J; junction bases unmatched: 9. Looked up from germline, CDR1 is GTSNPN and CDR2 is SVGIG (reference sequence). The CDR3 here is CACLDRGRWYGYTF. The CDR3 DNA is TGTGCCTGCCTAGACAGGGGGCGTTGGTATGGCTACACCTTC.

This chain connects TRBV2 to TRBJ1-3; D not resolved. V was clipped by 4 bases and J by 0 bases, with 10 bases between them. The CDR3 length is 15 residues. Germline V gene lookup returns CDR1 SNHLY and CDR2 FYNNEI. The CDR3 region has the DNA TGTGCCAGCAGTGCGGAGGACTACTCTGGAAACACCATATATTTT. Translation: CASSAEDYSGNTIYF.

The V call is TRBV6-2 or TRBV6-3, the J call TRBJ2-1; TRBD2 agrees at 7 bases. The ends lost 2 bases at V and 6 bases at J; junction bases unmatched: 10. The germline gives CDR1 MNHEY, CDR2 SVGEGT. The CDR3 contains 16 residues. CDR3 sequence reads: CASSYLLSGATNEQFF. In DNA, the CDR3 is TGTGCCAGCAGTTACCTCTTAAGCGGGGCGACCAATGAGCAGTTCTTC.

The chain combines TRBV7-2 with TRBJ1-6; D is unresolved. This CDR3 comprises 14 residues. Germline V gives CDR1 SGHTA, CDR2 FQGNSA. The V end lost 1 base, the J end lost 8 bases, and 9 bases lay between the germline ends. The CDR3: CASSLVPADSPLHF. CDR3 sequence (DNA): TGTGCCAGCAGCTTAGTACCCGCCGATTCACCCCTCCACTTT. The variable domain in full, completed from reference TRBV7-2 and TRBJ1-6, reads GAGVSQSPSNKVTEKGKDVELRCDPISGHTALYWYRQSLGQGLEFLIYFQGNSAPDKSGLPSDRFSAERTGGSVSTLTIQRTQQEDSAVYLCASSLVPADSPLHFGNGTRLTVT.

This chain uses TRBV19 with TRBJ1-5, with D hard to call. V dropped 4 bases and J dropped 2 bases, with 12 bases sitting between them. Per the germline V gene, CDR1 is LNHDA and CDR2 is SQIVND (reference sequence). The CDR3 covers 15 residues. The CDR3 sequence: CASSTPIQRNQPQHF. CDR3 nucleotides: TGTGCCAGTAGTACTCCGATACAGCGCAATCAGCCCCAGCATTTT.

This clone has a single count. CDR3 sequence (DNA): TGTGCCACCAGTGACACCGACTCCTCGAGCTCCTACAATGAGCAGTTCTTC. Translation gives CATSDTDSSSSYNEQFF. The chain recombines TRBV24-1 with TRBJ2-1; no clear D. Germline CDR1 and CDR2: KGHDR and SFDVKD. V gave up 4 bases and J gave up 0 bases, with 15 bases separating them. There are 17 residues in the CDR3.

The V gene is TRBV28, the J gene TRBJ1-4; D is unresolved. CDR1 is MDHEN and CDR2 is SYDVKM in the germline V gene. CDR3 size: 14 residues. V was cut by 6 bases and J by 8 bases, with 16 bases left in between. The CDR3 region has the DNA TGTGCCAGCAGCCAGGACTCCGGTGGGGAAAAACTGTTTTTT. Protein product: CASSQDSGGEKLFF.

The J gene is TRBJ2-7, the V gene TRBV7-2; no firm D call. The V end lost 2 bases, the J end lost 2 bases, and 13 bases lay between the germline ends. Germline CDR1 reads SGHTA; CDR2 reads FQGNSA. The CDR3 covers 15 residues. The CDR3 sequence: CASSLPEYGAYEQYF. DNA of the CDR3: TGTGCCAGCAGCTTACCGGAGTACGGCGCCTACGAGCAGTACTTC.

The chain couples TRBV9 to TRBJ2-5; 8 bases map to TRBD2. The CDR3 loop spans 15 amino acids. Unmatched junction bases numbered 5, after V lost 0 bases and J lost 4 bases. Per germline, CDR1 SGDLS and CDR2 YYNGEE. For the CDR3, the DNA is TGTGCCAGCAGCGTAGGCGGGGGGCCGGCAGAGACCCAGTACTTC. Protein: CASSVGGGPAETQYF.

This clone was detected a few times. The genes are TRBV7-8 and TRBJ1-6, with D uncertain. The CDR3 runs 16 residues. Trimming took off 2 bases at V and 7 bases at J, with 15 bases between the two ends. Germline loops: CDR1 SGHVS, CDR2 FQNEAQ. This CDR3 is CASSLYGRSLNSPLHF. For the CDR3, the DNA is TGTGCCAGCAGCTTATATGGCAGGTCTCTAAATTCACCCCTCCACTTT.

The V call is TRBV7-2, the J call TRBJ2-7; maybe TRBD2 (5 bases). Germline V CDR1 and CDR2: SGHTA, FQGNSA. Trimming shortened V by 2 bases and J by 3 bases, and 8 bases separated the two germline ends. The length of the CDR3 is 13 residues. The chain's CDR3 is CASSLSGLYEQYF. The CDR3 DNA reads TGTGCCAGCAGCTTATCAGGACTCTACGAGCAGTACTTC.

The chain joins TRBV27 to TRBJ1-2; D might be TRBD1 (6 bases). The germline CDR1 and CDR2 sequences are MNHEY and SMNVEV (reference sequence). V dropped 5 bases and J dropped 2 bases, with 12 bases sitting between them. The CDR3 is made up of 14 amino acids. The CDR3 DNA is TGTGCCAGCAGTGCCCATGGACAGAACTATGGCTACACCTTC. This encodes CASSAHGQNYGYTF.

The J gene is TRBJ1-2, the V gene TRBV7-3; 9 bases are a match to TRBD1. CDR1 and CDR2 from the germline V gene are SGHTA and FQGTGA. The CDR3 is 13 amino acids. The V gene end was trimmed by 5 bases and the J gene end by 8 bases; junction bases not matched to a gene: 6. CDR3 coding DNA: TGTGCCAGCAGCCCTAGGACAGGGGTCGGCTACACCTTC. The encoded protein is CASSPRTGVGYTF. Full variable domain (remainder filled in from reference TRBV7-3 and TRBJ1-2): GAGVSQTPSNKVTEKGKYVELRCDPISGHTALYWYRQSLGQGPEFLIYFQGTGAADDSGLPNDRFFAVRPEGSVSTLKIQRTERGDSAVYLCASSPRTGVGYTFGSGTRLTVV.

The chain is built from TRBV4-1 and TRBJ2-1, with TRBD1 matching over 8 bases. Per the germline V gene, CDR1 is MGHRA and CDR2 is YSYEKL. The CDR3 spans 16 residues. V was clipped by 1 base and J by 3 bases; unmatched bases: 5. For the CDR3, the DNA is TGCGCCAGCAGCCAAGCTCAGGGGGCAAACTACAATGAGCAGTTCTTC. It translates to CASSQAQGANYNEQFF.

The CDR3 here is CSVSAASYEQYF. The CDR3 nucleotides read TGCAGCGTATCCGCAGCGTCCTACGAGCAGTACTTC. The rearrangement links TRBV29-1 to TRBJ2-7; D gene ambiguous. Germline assignment: CDR1 SQVTM and CDR2 ANQGSEA. The CDR3 spans 12 residues. Trimming removed 6 bases at V and 1 base at J, with 10 bases between.

The rearrangement uses TRBV7-6 and TRBJ2-7; D is ambiguous. This CDR3 comprises 14 residues. Trimming took off 6 bases at V and 0 bases at J, with 12 bases between the two ends. Germline V gives CDR1 SGHVS, CDR2 FNYEAQ. The CDR3 sequence: CASSPAGVSYEQYF. CDR3 coding DNA: TGTGCCAGCAGTCCCGCCGGAGTCTCCTACGAGCAGTACTTC.

A single count supports this clone. This chain uses TRBV4-1 with TRBJ2-3; TRBD1 matches 8 bases. V lost 0 bases, J lost 3 bases, and 11 bases stayed unmatched. The length of the CDR3 is 18 residues. Germline loops: CDR1 MGHRA, CDR2 YSYEKL. The CDR3 DNA reads TGCGCCAGCAGCCAAGAGCCGCTACAGACAGGGGCTACAGATACGCAGTATTTT. This codes for CASSQEPLQTGATDTQYF.

V usage is TRBV6-1 and J usage is TRBJ1-5; no clear D. Germline assignment: CDR1 MNHNS and CDR2 SASEGT. Trimming cost V 4 bases and J 0 bases, with 13 bases left between them. The CDR3 runs 16 residues. The CDR3: CASSVGFSNSNQPQHF. The CDR3 coding sequence is TGTGCCAGCAGTGTAGGCTTTTCCAATAGCAATCAGCCCCAGCATTTT.

J is TRBJ1-1 and V is TRBV4-2, with D perhaps matching TRBD1 (6 bases). Between the trimmed V and J ends, which lost 6 bases and 6 bases, there was a span of 14 bases. CDR1 and CDR2 (germline): LGHNA, YNFKEQ. The CDR3 runs 13 residues. The CDR3 is CASRIEGGAEAFF. The CDR3 coding sequence is TGTGCCAGCAGGATTGAGGGGGGTGCTGAAGCTTTCTTT.

This rearrangement joins TRBV2 to TRBJ1-5; 8 positions agree with TRBD1. The CDR3 has 16 residues. Germline CDR1 reads SNHLY; CDR2 reads FYNNEI. The trim removed 0 bases at V and 7 bases at J, leaving 8 bases unmatched. CDR3 DNA sequence: TGTGCCAGCAGTGAAGCTCTTCGGACAGGGCGCCAGCCCCAGCATTTT. Translated: CASSEALRTGRQPQHF.

The V gene is TRBV7-3, the J gene TRBJ2-7; 8 positions match TRBD2. J was trimmed by 3 bases and V by 1 base; bases with no gene match: 5. The germline CDR1 and CDR2 sequences are SGHTA and FQGTGA. This CDR3 has 15 residues. The CDR3 region has the DNA TGTGCCAGCAGCTTAAGCCCGGGACTAGTCTACGAGCAGTACTTC. It codes for CASSLSPGLVYEQYF.

The chain has TRBV9 and TRBJ1-2; D is possibly TRBD1 (6 bases). Germline CDR1 SGDLS, CDR2 YYNGEE. The CDR3 is 14 residues long. V lost 2 bases and J lost 1, with 9 bases in between. CDR3 amino acids: CASSVRGHNYGYTF. DNA for the CDR3: TGTGCCAGCAGCGTCAGGGGTCATAACTATGGCTACACCTTC.

A single count supports this clone. The V and J genes are TRBV4-3 and TRBJ2-5; 7 bases fit TRBD1. The CDR3 sequence is 15 residues long. V lost 2 bases to trimming and J lost 5 bases; unmatched junction nucleotides: 8. Germline V lookup: CDR1 LGHNA, CDR2 YSLEER. CDR3 sequence: CASSQRYRGRETQYF. As DNA, the CDR3 is TGCGCCAGCAGCCAACGCTACAGGGGTCGGGAGACCCAGTACTTC.

This clone has a single count. The chain couples TRBV5-1 to TRBJ2-7; perhaps TRBD1 as D (6 bases). The CDR3 is 15 residues long. Trimming pared 4 bases from V and 4 bases from J, leaving 18 bases between. Germline assignment: CDR1 SGHRS and CDR2 YFSETQ. This CDR3 reads CASSPTTGATYEQYF. CDR3 DNA sequence: TGCGCCAGCAGCCCCACGACAGGAGCAACTTACGAGCAGTACTTC.

The chain couples TRBV5-4 to TRBJ1-1; TRBD1 agrees at 9 bases. The CDR3 has 14 amino acids. Trimming removed 4 bases from V and 5 bases from J; junction bases left unmatched: 6. Germline CDR1 reads SGHNT; CDR2 reads YYREEE (reference sequence). The CDR3 nucleotides read TGTGCCAGCAGCCCCGGGACAGGGCGTACTGAAGCTTTCTTT. Its protein product is CASSPGTGRTEAFF.

The V and J genes are TRBV6-5 and TRBJ2-7; possibly TRBD1 for D (6 bases). CDR1 is MNHEY, CDR2 SVGAGI, per germline. V lost 8 bases to trimming and J lost 3 bases, with 20 bases between them. CDR3 length: 15 residues. The CDR3 reads CASSSQGRGYYEQYF. The CDR3 region has the DNA TGTGCCAGCTCCTCCCAGGGCAGGGGCTACTACGAGCAGTACTTC.